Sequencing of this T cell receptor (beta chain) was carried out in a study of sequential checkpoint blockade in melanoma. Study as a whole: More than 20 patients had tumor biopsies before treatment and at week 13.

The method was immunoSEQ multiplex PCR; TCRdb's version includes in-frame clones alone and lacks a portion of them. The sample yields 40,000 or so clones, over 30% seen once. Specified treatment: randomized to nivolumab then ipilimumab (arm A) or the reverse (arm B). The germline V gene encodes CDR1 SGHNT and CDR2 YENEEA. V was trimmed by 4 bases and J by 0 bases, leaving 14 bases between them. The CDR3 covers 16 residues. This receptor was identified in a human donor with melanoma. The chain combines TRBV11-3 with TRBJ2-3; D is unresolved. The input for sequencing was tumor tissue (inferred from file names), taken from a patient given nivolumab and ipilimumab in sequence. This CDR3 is CASSSMTLASTDTQYF. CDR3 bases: TGTGCCAGCAGCTCCATGACCCTCGCTAGCACAGATACGCAGTATTTT. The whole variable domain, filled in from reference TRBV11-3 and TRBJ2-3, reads EAGVVQSPRYKIIEKKQPVAFWCNPISGHNTLYWYLQNLGQGPELLIRYENEEAVDDSQLPKDRFSAERLKGVDSTLKIQPAELGDSAVYLCASSSMTLASTDTQYFGPGTRLTVL.